This entry lists 5 T cell receptor beta chains sequenced from one sample in a study of CD8 T cells in ankylosing spondylitis. TCRdb passed the 5' RACE reads through MiXCR, listing each CDR3 protein once. The profile covers 250,000 to 350,000 distinct CDR3 sequences, with 20% to 25% appearing a single time and about 4% taken by the ten largest. The sample consisted of blood, either unsorted or a sorted T cell fraction (not recorded which). Receptors were obtained from a female donor with ankylosing spondylitis or in good health (not recorded which).

This clonotype showed up just a few times. The J gene is TRBJ2-3, the V gene TRBV5-1; 7 bases are a match to TRBD1. Per the germline V gene, CDR1 is SGHRS and CDR2 is YFSETQ. V was pared by 4 bases and J by 3 bases, with 5 bases of the junction left unmatched. This CDR3 region has 14 residues. Here the CDR3 DNA reads TGCGCCAGCAGCAGTACCAGGGGGACAGATACGCAGTATTTT. Encoded protein: CASSSTRGTDTQYF.

The chain joins TRBV20-1 to TRBJ2-5; a possible D gene is TRBD1 (7 bases). This CDR3 is built from 14 residues. Per the germline V gene, CDR1 is DFQATT and CDR2 is SNEGSKA (reference sequence). V lost 6 bases and J 5 bases, leaving 19 bases between the germline ends. The CDR3 sequence is CSARGDGERETQYF. The DNA for the CDR3 is TGCAGTGCCAGGGGGGATGGGGAACGCGAGACCCAGTACTTC.

This clonotype was seen a handful of times. At one end, the junction sequence differs from germline, possibly due to a read error. The chain is built from TRBV7-2 and TRBJ2-7; 8 nucleotides align to TRBD2. The CDR3 is 15 residues long. CDR1 SGHTA and CDR2 FQGNSA come from the germline V gene. Written as DNA, the CDR3 is TGTGACAGCAGCTTAGGAACTAGCGGAGTCTACGAGCAGTACTTC. It is translated as CDSSLGTSGVYEQYF.

V gene TRBV6-1 combines with J gene TRBJ2-7, with 10 positions matching TRBD1. The trim removed 7 bases at V and 5 bases at J, leaving 11 bases unmatched. Germline CDR1 is MNHNS and CDR2 is SASEGT. This CDR3 has 15 amino acids. The CDR3 here is CASIKTGTGAHEQYF. In DNA, the CDR3 is TGTGCCAGCATCAAAACCGGGACAGGGGCCCACGAGCAGTACTTC.

Many counts were recorded for this clonotype. The chain has TRBV10-3 and TRBJ1-1; 7 bases match TRBD1. Per germline, CDR1 ENHRY and CDR2 SYGVKD. The CDR3 length is 12 residues. Unmatched junction bases numbered 4, after V lost 5 bases and J lost 7 bases. The CDR3 loop is CAISSTGDEAFF. The DNA for the CDR3 is TGTGCCATCAGTTCTACAGGGGATGAAGCTTTCTTT.